Below, 6 T cell receptor beta chains from the same sample are listed, as sequenced in a study of T cells in Graves' hyperthyroidism and ophthalmopathy. The investigators amplified TCR beta CDR3 regions from RNA transcripts. An initial round of RT-PCR targeting the TCR CDR3 relied on the HTBI primer set. A single record per CDR3 protein comes from TCRdb applying MiXCR to the multiplex PCR reads. The sample contains under 400,000 distinct CDR3 sequences, less than 20% of which appear only once. The sample taken for sequencing was blood. The receptors derive from a woman in her 40s with Graves' ophthalmopathy.

This clonotype was counted ten times or more. Here the CDR3 DNA reads TGTGCCAGCAGTTTATTACAGGGTGATCAGCCCCAGCATTTT. The encoded protein is CASSLLQGDQPQHF. V is TRBV28 and J is TRBJ1-5; D perhaps matches TRBD1 (6 bases). This CDR3 comprises 14 residues. Looked up from germline, CDR1 is MDHEN and CDR2 is SYDVKM. The ends were cut back, 1 base at V and 5 bases at J, with 9 bases in the middle.

This clonotype was seen many times. This chain uses TRBV5-4 with TRBJ2-2; the D is unclear. V was shortened by 2 bases and J by 5 bases, with 13 bases between the two germline ends. CDR1 and CDR2 from the germline V gene are SGHNT and YYREEE (reference sequence). The CDR3 contains 15 residues. As DNA, the CDR3 is TGTGCCAGCAGCTTAGGGCTTACGGAGACCGGGGAGCTGTTTTTT. Encoded protein: CASSLGLTETGELFF.

There are many counts of this clonotype. The chain is built from TRBV2 and TRBJ2-2, with 12 nucleotides matching TRBD2. Germline V gene data show CDR1 as SNHLY and CDR2 as FYNNEI. This CDR3 spans 14 amino acids. J lost 5 bases, V lost 8 bases, and 3 bases had no gene match. The CDR3 sequence is CASRGTSGTGELFF. CDR3 DNA: TGTGCCAGCCGAGGGACTAGCGGGACCGGGGAGCTGTTTTTT.

This rearrangement joins TRBV6-1 to TRBJ2-7; 7 bases map to TRBD2. Unmatched junction bases numbered 9, after V lost 5 bases and J lost 5 bases. This CDR3 region has 14 residues. The germline V gene encodes CDR1 MNHNS and CDR2 SASEGT. The CDR3 DNA reads as TGTGCCAGCAGTCGGGGCGGCGGGAGCAACGAGCAGTACTTC. Its translation: CASSRGGGSNEQYF.

This clonotype has ten or more counts. V and J are TRBV11-2 and TRBJ1-6; 8 positions agree with TRBD1. CDR1 is SGHAT and CDR2 is FQNNGV in the germline V gene. With 4 bases clipped from V and 7 bases from J, the junction kept 6 bases outside the gene matches. The CDR3 runs to 15 residues. The CDR3 DNA reads as TGTGCCAGCAGCTCAATCCGGGACAGGAATTCACCCCTCCACTTT. Translating gives CASSSIRDRNSPLHF.

This clonotype was counted at least ten times. The gene calls are TRBV5-4 and TRBJ1-2; 9 bases align to TRBD1. The V segment lost 2 bases and the J segment 3 bases; nucleotides outside the gene matches: 11. CDR1 SGHNT and CDR2 YYREEE come from the germline V gene (reference sequence). The CDR3 spans 17 residues. The CDR3 reads CASSLQGASVYDYGYTF. Here the CDR3 DNA reads TGTGCCAGCAGCTTACAGGGGGCGAGCGTTTACGACTATGGCTACACCTTC.